The 23 T cell receptor beta chains reported below all come from one sample, sequenced in a study of blood T cell repertoires in COVID-19. The method was immunoSEQ multiplex PCR; TCRdb's version includes in-frame clones alone and lacks a portion of them. The table shows 270,000 or so clones, with approximately 85% occurring only once. The sample taken for sequencing was PBMCs or T cells enriched from blood (not recorded which). The source is a woman between 45 and 60 years old who had been exposed to COVID-19.

The rearrangement links TRBV2 to TRBJ1-6; D unresolved. The germline CDR1 and CDR2 sequences are SNHLY and FYNNEI. V was trimmed by 5 bases and J by 0 bases, leaving 8 bases between them. This CDR3 contains 15 residues. CDR3 DNA sequence: TGTGCCAGCAGTCCGGGGAGCTCCTATAATTCACCCCTCCACTTT. Translating gives CASSPGSSYNSPLHF. Combining the CDR3 with reference TRBV2 and TRBJ1-6 gives the whole variable domain EPEVTQTPSHQVTQMGQEVILRCVPISNHLYFYWYRQILGQKVEFLVSFYNNEISEKSEIFDDQFSVERPDGSNFTLKIRSTKLEDSAMYFCASSPGSSYNSPLHFGNGTRLTVT.

V usage is TRBV7-2 and J usage is TRBJ2-1; no clear D gene. The V end was cut by 7 bases, the J end by 0 bases, with 16 bases between. Germline CDR1 is SGHTA and CDR2 is FQGNSA. The CDR3 totals 16 residues. This CDR3 reads CASTFWAKASYNEQFF. The CDR3 DNA sequence: TGTGCCAGCACCTTTTGGGCGAAGGCCTCCTACAATGAGCAGTTCTTC.

The chain carries TRBV7-6 and TRBJ1-5; tentatively, D is TRBD1 (6 bases). Trimming took 4 bases from V and 0 from J, leaving 13 bases between them. Germline CDR1 SGHVS, CDR2 FNYEAQ. The CDR3 loop spans 16 amino acids. As DNA, the CDR3 is TGTGCCAGCAGCTCCGGTACAGGGAATAGCAATCAGCCCCAGCATTTT. Translated, it gives CASSSGTGNSNQPQHF.

V and J are TRBV27 and TRBJ1-6; a possible D gene is TRBD1 (5 bases). Germline V gene lookup returns CDR1 MNHEY and CDR2 SMNVEV (reference sequence). V gave up 3 bases and J gave up 1 base, with 7 bases separating them. CDR3 length equals 15 residues. The DNA of the CDR3 is TGTGCCAGCAGTTTGTCAGGGTCCTATAATTCACCCCTCCACTTT. This encodes CASSLSGSYNSPLHF.

The CDR3 DNA is TGTGCCAGCTCACCTCAGGGAACAGCAGGTCAGCCCCAGCATTTT. This sequence encodes CASSPQGTAGQPQHF. The rearrangement links TRBV18 to TRBJ1-5; a weak D match, TRBD1 (5 bases). Germline V lookup: CDR1 KGHSH, CDR2 LQKENI. The CDR3 sequence is 15 residues long. Trimming took off 3 bases at V and 6 bases at J, with 15 bases between the two ends.

This rearrangement joins TRBV19 to TRBJ1-1; TRBD1 might be the D (6 bases). Per the germline V gene, CDR1 is LNHDA and CDR2 is SQIVND (reference sequence). V lost 7 bases and J lost 4, with 16 bases in between. The CDR3 runs to 14 residues. CDR3 region: CASTPQGEGTEAFF. CDR3 sequence (DNA): TGTGCCAGTACCCCACAGGGAGAGGGCACTGAAGCTTTCTTT. The full variable domain, in which reference TRBV19 and TRBJ1-1 provide the parts outside the CDR3, is DGGITQSPKYLFRKEGQNVTLSCEQNLNHDAMYWYRQDPGQGLRLIYYSQIVNDFQKGDIAEGYSVSREKKESFPLTVTSAQKNPTAFYLCASTPQGEGTEAFFGQGTRLTVV.

This clone was seen just once. The chain joins TRBV18 to TRBJ1-4, with D perhaps TRBD1 (5 bases). Germline assignment: CDR1 KGHSH and CDR2 LQKENI. This CDR3 has 13 amino acids. V shed 1 base and J shed 7 bases, with 7 bases lying between them. The CDR3 DNA reads as TGTGCCAGCTCACCACGGGACTCTGAAAAACTGTTTTTT. It specifies CASSPRDSEKLFF.

The genes are TRBV30 and TRBJ1-6, with D uncertain. This CDR3 has 16 amino acids. The germline V gene encodes CDR1 GTSNPN and CDR2 SVGIG (reference sequence). Trimming pared 3 bases from V and 0 bases from J, leaving 12 bases between. This CDR3 reads CAWSPIGSSYNSPLHF. DNA for the CDR3: TGTGCCTGGAGCCCTATCGGTAGCTCCTATAATTCACCCCTCCACTTT.

The CDR3 DNA reads TGTGCCAGCAGACATTCAACAGGGGGGGGAGGAGCTTTCTTT. It is translated as CASRHSTGGGGAFF. The genes are TRBV3-1 (or the pseudogene TRBV3-2) and TRBJ1-1; 8 positions match TRBD1. CDR1 is LGHDT and CDR2 is YNNKEL in the germline V gene (reference sequence). With V trimmed by 6 bases and J by 10 bases, 13 bases remained unmatched. This CDR3 is 14 amino acids long.

This CDR3 is CASSDRQQYF. The CDR3 DNA sequence: TGTGCCAGCAGCGACAGGCAGCAGTACTTC. The V and J genes are TRBV3-1 (or the pseudogene TRBV3-2) and TRBJ2-7, with D possibly matching TRBD1 (6 bases). CDR3 size: 10 residues. V shed 5 bases and J shed 8 bases, with 7 bases lying between them. The germline V gene encodes CDR1 LGHDT and CDR2 YNNKEL (reference sequence).

The chain recombines TRBV9 with TRBJ2-4; D possibly corresponds to TRBD1 (6 bases). CDR3 size: 15 residues. V dropped 4 bases and J dropped 5 bases, with 16 bases sitting between them. In germline, CDR1 is SGDLS, CDR2 YYNGEE. CDR3 residues: CASSPTDRSQNIQYF. The DNA of the CDR3 is TGTGCCAGCAGCCCCACCGACAGGTCCCAAAACATTCAGTACTTC.

The V call is TRBV6-2 or TRBV6-3, the J call TRBJ1-5; D uncertain. Trimming took 2 bases from V and 2 from J, leaving 13 bases between them. This CDR3 has 16 amino acids. CDR1 MNHEY and CDR2 SVGEGT come from the germline V gene. CDR3 protein: CASSYGSGGGNQPQHF. The CDR3 nucleotides are TGTGCCAGCAGTTACGGGTCTGGAGGTGGCAATCAGCCCCAGCATTTT.

V gene TRBV5-5 combines with J gene TRBJ2-5; maybe TRBD1 (6 bases). This CDR3 is built from 13 residues. CDR1 is SGHKS, CDR2 YYEKEE, per germline (reference sequence). Trimming stripped 5 bases from V and 4 bases from J, with 12 bases between. CDR3 in amino acids: CASSSQGLETQYF. CDR3 nucleotide sequence: TGTGCCAGCAGTAGTCAGGGGTTAGAGACCCAGTACTTC.

This clone was counted once. The chain has TRBV12-3 or TRBV12-4 and TRBJ2-1; 9 nucleotides align to TRBD1. V trimming: 6 bases; J trimming: 8 bases; junction bases outside the gene matches: 5. The CDR3 is made up of 13 amino acids. In nucleotides, the CDR3 is TGTGCCAGCAGCTACCGACAGGGGGATGAGCAGTTCTTC. Translating it yields CASSYRQGDEQFF.

The V call is TRBV29-1, the J call TRBJ2-1, with D unresolved. CDR1 is SQVTM and CDR2 is ANQGSEA in the germline V gene. The CDR3 loop spans 11 amino acids. Between the trimmed V and J ends, which lost 3 bases and 9 bases, there was a span of 9 bases. DNA of the CDR3: TGCAGCGTTGATATACAGACTGAGCAGTTCTTC. It is translated as CSVDIQTEQFF.

The chain has TRBV13 and TRBJ1-2; D gene unclear. CDR1 and CDR2 from the germline V gene are PRHDT and FYEKMQ (reference sequence). V was pared by 6 bases and J by 1 base, with 12 bases between. The CDR3 sequence is 14 residues long. The CDR3 spells CASSSDTLNYGYTF. As DNA, the CDR3 is TGTGCCAGCAGTTCCGACACTCTTAACTATGGCTACACCTTC.

The chain is built from TRBV29-1 and TRBJ1-2, with D perhaps TRBD1 (6 bases). Germline V gene data show CDR1 as SQVTM and CDR2 as ANQGSEA. This CDR3 comprises 13 residues. The V end lost 3 bases, the J end lost 6 bases, and 14 bases lay between the germline ends. The CDR3 region is CSVETGLADGYTF. The DNA for the CDR3 is TGCAGCGTTGAGACAGGATTGGCGGATGGCTACACCTTC.

The rearrangement links TRBV14 to TRBJ2-3; TRBD2 agrees at 7 bases. Germline values: CDR1 SGHDN, CDR2 FVKESK. Trimming removed 2 bases from V and 4 bases from J; junction bases left unmatched: 15. The CDR3 contains 18 residues. CDR3 sequence: CASSQRALKRSGADTQYF. The CDR3 DNA reads TGTGCCAGCAGCCAACGCGCCCTTAAGAGGAGCGGGGCAGATACGCAGTATTTT.

V gene TRBV9 combines with J gene TRBJ1-2; D is possibly TRBD1 (6 bases). The germline V gene encodes CDR1 SGDLS and CDR2 YYNGEE. CDR3 length: 14 amino acids. The V end was cut by 3 bases, the J end by 7 bases, with 16 bases between. The CDR3 sequence: CASSAETGMSGYTF. The DNA for the CDR3 is TGTGCCAGCAGCGCCGAAACAGGGATGAGTGGCTACACCTTC.

The chain uses TRBV3-1 (or the pseudogene TRBV3-2) and TRBJ2-2, with 12 nucleotides matching TRBD2. This CDR3 is built from 17 residues. After removal of 6 bases from V and 5 bases from J, the junction contained 10 bases not matched to a gene. Germline CDR1 and CDR2: LGHDT and YNNKEL (reference sequence). The CDR3 loop reads CASSSSSGGAGTGELFF. Written as DNA, the CDR3 is TGTGCCAGCAGTTCTTCTAGCGGGGGGGCTGGAACCGGGGAGCTGTTTTTT.

Concerning this clone: This sample also contains other DNA sequences that code for the same CDR3. The chain is built from TRBV5-6 and TRBJ1-1; 7 bases align to TRBD1. Germline CDR1 SGHDT, CDR2 YYEEEE. There are 15 residues in the CDR3. The junction had 4 bases not matched to a gene; V was cut back by 2 bases and J by 0 bases. This CDR3 is CASSLVDRMNTEAFF. CDR3 in DNA: TGTGCCAGCAGCTTAGTGGACAGGATGAACACTGAAGCTTTCTTT.

The chain uses TRBV19 and TRBJ1-1, with a weak D call TRBD1 (6 bases). V dropped 4 bases and J dropped 4 bases, with 19 bases sitting between them. CDR1 LNHDA and CDR2 SQIVND come from the germline V gene (reference sequence). CDR3 length: 16 residues. The CDR3 coding sequence is TGTGCCAGTAGTACTCAGGGGCCCTCGGTTGGCACTGAAGCTTTCTTT. It translates to CASSTQGPSVGTEAFF.

This clone was detected only once. The chain recombines TRBV4-1 with TRBJ1-2; D possibly corresponds to TRBD1 (5 bases). Trimming took 3 bases from V and 4 from J, leaving 18 bases between them. Germline values: CDR1 MGHRA, CDR2 YSYEKL. This CDR3 contains 16 residues. CDR3: CASSHERGGATYGYTF. For the CDR3, the DNA is TGCGCCAGCAGCCACGAACGCGGAGGGGCCACCTATGGCTACACCTTC.